Listed below are T cell receptor beta chains from one sample, sequenced in a study of T-cell memory formation after mild COVID-19. MiXCR, run by TCRdb on the 5' RACE reads, gives a single entry per CDR3 protein. The sample has a few hundred thousand distinct CDR3 sequences; roughly 16% are singletons. Specimen: PBMCs or a T cell subset sorted from them (not recorded which). All receptors derive from a man between 18 and 29 years old who had mild COVID-19 (a few samples of this study predate the infection). Cell type and time point are not known. CDR3s include the opening cysteine and the closing phenylalanine or tryptophan.

v_gene,j_gene,CDR3aa
TRBV6-2/TRBV6-3,TRBJ1-1,CASSSPAIHTEAFF
TRBV7-3,TRBJ1-2,CASSSTKEDGYTF
TRBV5-1,TRBJ1-1,CASSSGLTEAFF
TRBV2,TRBJ2-1,CASRSGTAAYNEQFF
TRBV4-3,TRBJ2-5,CASSQDWQGAETQYF
TRBV7-9,TRBJ1-2,CASSLVLGQGWLDYGYTF
TRBV20-1,TRBJ2-2,CSARGPGEVTGELFF
TRBV4-1,TRBJ2-3,CASSQLIVRGTGTDTQYF
TRBV3-1,TRBJ2-3,CASSQVLEITDTQYF
TRBV4-2,TRBJ1-6,CASSQGTAINLGSPLHF
TRBV24-1,TRBJ2-1,CATSGSLGVNEQFF
TRBV3-1,TRBJ2-1,CASSQWTANEQFF
TRBV5-6,TRBJ2-3,CASSLQGLGTDTQYF
TRBV4-1,TRBJ2-7,CASSRPGERGEQYF
TRBV5-1,TRBJ1-6,CASSRTAGTVNSPLHF
TRBV7-9,TRBJ2-5,CASSSPGQSIQETQYF
TRBV20-1,TRBJ1-2,CSAEDRQTNYGYTF
TRBV6-1,TRBJ1-5,CATTGNTDDQPQHF
TRBV7-6,TRBJ2-1,CASSFGQGSYNEQFF
TRBV5-1,TRBJ1-2,CASSFPENYGYTF
TRBV12-3/TRBV12-4,TRBJ1-5,CASSVRGRGGNQPQHF
TRBV5-5,TRBJ2-5,CASSLGDGGWYQETQYF
TRBV30,TRBJ2-2,CAWSVRQGVAGELFF
TRBV5-1,TRBJ2-7,CASSLIGGPEQYF
TRBV6-6,TRBJ1-1,CASSYSSAFF
TRBV6-6,TRBJ2-5,CASSHSRTSEETQYF
TRBV6-1,TRBJ1-1,CASSRALLSGTEAFF
TRBV27,TRBJ1-1,CASILTGGNTEAFF
TRBV5-1,TRBJ1-6,CASSRVYNSPLHF
TRBV20-1,TRBJ1-1,CSAVGNIGWMNTEAFF
TRBV4-1,TRBJ1-4,CASSQVLQEKLFF
TRBV6-2/TRBV6-3,TRBJ1-5,CASSFWTDNQPQHF
TRBV20-1,TRBJ2-1,CSASNAGTRGGEQFF
TRBV10-3,TRBJ1-4,CATQLAGGEKLFF
TRBV5-1,TRBJ2-2,CASSFVDGTGELFF
TRBV7-2,TRBJ2-5,CASSRRQLRQETQYF
TRBV3-1,TRBJ2-1,CASSPGTGVEQFF
TRBV4-1,TRBJ2-3,CASSPTGTGTTDTQYF
TRBV4-1,TRBJ1-6,CASSPTGISGSPLHF
TRBV20-1,TRBJ1-2,CSASDSRRGSAYGYTF
TRBV4-1,TRBJ2-2,CASSRRGGGGELFF
TRBV12-3/TRBV12-4,TRBJ2-5,CASSPPGAGGQETQYF
TRBV4-1,TRBJ1-2,CASSQVTGYGYTF
TRBV30,TRBJ1-5,CAWRGSDYQPQHF
TRBV19,TRBJ2-3,CASSVLAGGRTDTQYF
TRBV2,TRBJ2-5,CASSETLVGETQYF
TRBV7-3,TRBJ1-1,CASSPDRMNTEAFF
TRBV6-6,TRBJ2-7,CASTTVPYEQYF
TRBV7-8,TRBJ2-1,CASSLGRISEQFF
TRBV4-3,TRBJ1-1,CASSQDRGDEAFF
TRBV5-1,TRBJ2-5,CASSFGRGSQETQYF
TRBV11-2,TRBJ1-2,CASSLKVDLQVNKGGYTF
TRBV7-9,TRBJ1-1,CASSLTDSDSEAFF
TRBV7-2,TRBJ2-3,CASSLNSGGDTQYF
TRBV11-1,TRBJ1-1,CASSGGLGDTEAFF